This T cell receptor (beta chain) derives from a study of shared clonotypes between healthy human individuals. This clone has a count of ten or more. The antigen remains undetermined. The study's findings and limits: Few donors limited the genetic and exposure-history diversity represented. Non-shared clonotypes had lower generation probabilities than clonotypes shared by all four sorted-subset donors.

This CDR3 is 14 amino acids long. Trimming removed 4 bases from V and 6 bases from J; junction bases left unmatched: 5. Germline V lookup: CDR1 SGDLS, CDR2 YYNGEE. Per the authors' pipeline: Filtering differed for immunoSEQ, which gave only junction sequences without quality scores. Here immunoSEQ multiplex PCR was the method, and the copy in TCRdb shows in-frame clones only, minus some. That table gives V, J and clone size, and the DNA gave D and trimming. The table has over a million clones, 75% to 80% seen once. The chain is built from TRBV9 and TRBJ2-1; 9 bases line up with TRBD1. Specimen: memory CD4+ T cells from PBMCs. Described subset: CD45RA-negative fraction. The TCR was taken from a man younger than 35 in good health. Some clones in this sample may be carry-over from other donors' samples. CDR3 nucleotide sequence: TGTGCCAGCAGCAAGGGACAGGGCATCAATGAGCAGTTCTTC. Residues: CASSKGQGINEQFF.